This TCR beta chain comes out of a study of STAT5B mutations in CD4+ large granular lymphocyte leukemia. Background on the study: Among healthy donors, a particular HLA allele went with more CDR3 'QG' motifs. Study observations and caveats: Top patient clones used TRBV06 genes more often: 8/27 versus 2/35 in controls. CD4-sorted patient repertoires seemed more clonal than healthy CD4+ repertoires.

Sequenced by immunoSEQ multiplex PCR; TCRdb stores in-frame clones only, minus some. The sample has some 41,000 clones, 81% seen once. This clone was recorded once. As yet, its antigen is unknown. This CDR3 has 14 residues. Germline CDR1 reads ENHRY; CDR2 reads SYGVKD. V shed 3 bases, J shed 4 bases, and the junction held 3 bases outside the gene matches. The sequenced sample was CD4+ T cells from blood buffy coats. The TCR originated in a human donor in good health. The chain has TRBV10-3 and TRBJ2-3; 8 nucleotides align to TRBD2. The CDR3 DNA is TGTGCCATCAGTGACGGACTAGCCCCAGATACGCAGTATTTT. Translated, it gives CAISDGLAPDTQYF.